The 9 T cell receptor beta chains in this list originate from one sample, sequenced in a study of T-cell memory formation after mild COVID-19. Via MiXCR, TCRdb re-called the 5' RACE reads, giving one row per CDR3 protein. The table includes 170,000 or so distinct CDR3 sequences, roughly a third detected once. The specimen sequenced was PBMCs or a T cell subset sorted from them (not recorded which). Every receptor here comes from an adult woman who had mild COVID-19 (a few samples of this study predate the infection). Cell type and time point are not known.

The rearrangement joins TRBV4-1 to TRBJ2-5; the D gene could be TRBD1 or TRBD2 (5 bases each). Trimming stripped 0 bases from V and 5 bases from J, with 10 bases between. Germline V lookup: CDR1 MGHRA, CDR2 YSYEKL. There are 14 residues in the CDR3. The CDR3 DNA reads TGCGCCAGCAGCCAAGATGTGGGGGACGAGACCCAGTACTTC. It specifies CASSQDVGDETQYF.

This chain connects TRBV7-2 to TRBJ1-5, with a weak D call TRBD1 (6 bases). V was clipped by 4 bases and J by 3 bases, with 10 bases between them. The V gene's germline CDR1 is SGHTA and CDR2 FQGNSA. This CDR3 has 14 residues. The chain's CDR3 is CASSSDRINQPQHF. CDR3 coding DNA: TGTGCCAGCAGCTCAGACAGGATCAATCAGCCCCAGCATTTT.

This clonotype was observed a few times. The rearrangement joins TRBV3-1 to TRBJ2-3; either TRBD1 or TRBD2 may supply D (6 bases each). Germline V lookup: CDR1 LGHDT, CDR2 YNNKEL (reference sequence). The V end lost 4 bases, the J end lost 3 bases, and 14 bases lay between the germline ends. There are 15 residues in the CDR3. In DNA, the CDR3 is TGTGCCAGCAGCCCAATCGGGGGCCGGACAGATACGCAGTATTTT. Its translation: CASSPIGGRTDTQYF.

The V call is TRBV12-3 or TRBV12-4, the J call TRBJ1-2; maybe TRBD1 (6 bases). There are 15 residues in the CDR3. With 2 bases removed from V and 3 bases from J, the gap between germline ends came to 13 bases. DNA for the CDR3: TGTGCCAGCAGTTTACAGGGTTCAGGGGACTATGGCTACACCTTC. Its translation is CASSLQGSGDYGYTF.

This chain uses TRBV20-1 with TRBJ2-7, with 8 bases aligning to TRBD1. Germline lookup yields CDR1 DFQATT and CDR2 SNEGSKA (reference sequence). V lost 6 bases and J lost 3; bases outside the gene matches: 7. The CDR3 contains 13 residues. The CDR3 DNA sequence: TGCAGTGCAGAAAATGACAGGGGCTACGAGCAGTACTTC. Protein product: CSAENDRGYEQYF.

This clonotype has just a few counts. The gene calls are TRBV4-2 and TRBJ2-3; D is undetermined. CDR1 and CDR2 from the germline V gene are LGHNA and YNFKEQ. The CDR3 spans 13 residues. The V and J ends lost 1 base and 4 bases respectively, with 6 bases between them. CDR3 DNA sequence: TGTGCCAGCAGCCAAGGGACGTCAGATACGCAGTATTTT. Translated: CASSQGTSDTQYF.

This clonotype was seen a handful of times. The V and J genes are TRBV12-3 or TRBV12-4 and TRBJ1-1, with 8 bases that match TRBD1. Trimming at V came to 6 bases and at J to 3 bases, leaving 6 bases not matched to a gene. The CDR3 is 14 amino acids. CDR3 in amino acids: CASSRGQGYTEAFF. The DNA for the CDR3 is TGTGCCAGCAGCCGCGGACAGGGTTACACTGAAGCTTTCTTT.

This clonotype was counted between two and nine times. V and J are TRBV5-6 and TRBJ1-4; no clear D gene. Germline CDR1 SGHDT, CDR2 YYEEEE. V lost 4 bases and J lost 7, with 14 bases in between. This CDR3 contains 14 residues. The CDR3 sequence: CASSASDGFEKLFF. The CDR3, as DNA: TGTGCCAGCAGCGCCTCGGACGGTTTTGAAAAACTGTTTTTT.

The chain has TRBV3-1 and TRBJ2-5, with D possibly being TRBD2 (5 bases). Trimming shortened V by 0 bases and J by 0 bases, and 14 bases separated the two germline ends. CDR1 LGHDT and CDR2 YNNKEL come from the germline V gene (reference sequence). The CDR3 is 17 residues long. The CDR3: CASSQEPPGFYQETQYF. In DNA, the CDR3 is TGTGCCAGCAGCCAAGAACCCCCGGGATTCTACCAAGAGACCCAGTACTTC.